These T cell receptor beta chains were read from a single sample in a study of blood T cell repertoires in COVID-19. Produced via immunoSEQ multiplex PCR; TCRdb's table is partial and in-frame only. The sample lists around 25,000 clones; around 81% were seen once. Specimen: peripheral blood. The receptors shown here come from a man aged 65 to 85 with acute or convalescent COVID-19. Both conserved end residues are part of each CDR3. A D gene is named only where the DNA matches it firmly. Size is stated for part of the rows, as once, few or many counts, or as a class when the clone is expanded.

TRBJ2-7	medium-sized	TRBD2	TRBV6-4	TGTGCCAGCAGGGTTCTGGGTAGCGGGGAAATCTACGAGCAGTACTTC	CASRVLGSGEIYEQYF
TRBJ2-3	-	-	TRBV4-1	TGCGCCAGCAGCCAAGAGCAGGGGCAAGATACGCAGTATTTT	CASSQEQGQDTQYF
TRBJ2-1	-	-	TRBV29-1	TGCAGCGTTACCCGACGGGGGAATGAGCAGTTCTTC	CSVTRRGNEQFF
TRBJ1-2	-	TRBD1	TRBV19	TGTGCCAGTACCCCGAGACTGACAGGGGAAGACTATGGCTACACCTTC	CASTPRLTGEDYGYTF
TRBJ2-7	-	-	TRBV10-2	TGCGCCAGCAGTGAGTATAATAGCGGAGATTACGAGCAGTACTTC	CASSEYNSGDYEQYF
TRBJ2-5	-	TRBD2	TRBV7-8	TGTGCCAGCAGCTTAGGGCCTCCACTAGCGGGGGAAGAGACCCAGTACTTC	CASSLGPPLAGEETQYF
TRBJ1-2	few	TRBD1	TRBV6-2/TRBV6-3	TGTGCCAGCAGCGGACAGGGGCAAGGCTATGGCTACACCTTC	CASSGQGQGYGYTF
TRBJ2-7	-	TRBD1	TRBV4-1	TGCGCCAGCAGCCAAGGGACAGGGGTCCCCTACGAGCAGTACTTC	CASSQGTGVPYEQYF
TRBJ2-7	-	-	TRBV15	TGTGCCACCAGCCTATCCCTCTCCTACGAGCAGTACTTC	CATSLSLSYEQYF
TRBJ1-2	-	TRBD1	TRBV9	TGTGCCAGCAGCGTAGCATGGACAGGCTTAAACTATGGCTACACCTTC	CASSVAWTGLNYGYTF
TRBJ2-7	-	-	TRBV5-5	TGTGCCAGCAGCTTAACGGCAGGGAACGAGCAGTACTTC	CASSLTAGNEQYF
TRBJ1-1	-	-	TRBV5-1	TGCGCCAGCAGCTTGGAAGAAGGACAGAACACTGAAGCTTTCTTT	CASSLEEGQNTEAFF
TRBJ2-7	-	TRBD1	TRBV6-6	TGTGCCAGCAGTTACTGGACAGGGGGATTCTCCTACGAGCAGTACTTC	CASSYWTGGFSYEQYF
TRBJ2-1	-	TRBD2	TRBV7-2	TGTGCCAGCTCTAGCGGGAGTCAGAGCTCCTACAATGAGCAGTTCTTC	CASSSGSQSSYNEQFF
TRBJ1-5	-	TRBD1	TRBV4-3	TGCGCCAGCAGCCAGGGACAGAGTCTTCAGCCCCAGCATTTT	CASSQGQSLQPQHF
TRBJ1-1	-	-	TRBV19	TGTGCCAGTAGCCCCCAGGGGATGAACACTGAAGCTTTCTTT	CASSPQGMNTEAFF
TRBJ1-5	-	TRBD1	TRBV19	TGTGCCAGTAGGAGACAGGGGGCGGATGGGCCCCAGCATTTT	CASRRQGADGPQHF
TRBJ1-1	-	-	TRBV7-3	TGTGCCAGCAGCCTCGGGGGGGCGAACACTGAAGCTTTCTTT	CASSLGGANTEAFF
TRBJ2-1	-	TRBD2	TRBV7-2	TGTGCCAGCAACCGGGGACTAGCGGAGAGCTCCTACAATGAGCAGTTCTTC	CASNRGLAESSYNEQFF